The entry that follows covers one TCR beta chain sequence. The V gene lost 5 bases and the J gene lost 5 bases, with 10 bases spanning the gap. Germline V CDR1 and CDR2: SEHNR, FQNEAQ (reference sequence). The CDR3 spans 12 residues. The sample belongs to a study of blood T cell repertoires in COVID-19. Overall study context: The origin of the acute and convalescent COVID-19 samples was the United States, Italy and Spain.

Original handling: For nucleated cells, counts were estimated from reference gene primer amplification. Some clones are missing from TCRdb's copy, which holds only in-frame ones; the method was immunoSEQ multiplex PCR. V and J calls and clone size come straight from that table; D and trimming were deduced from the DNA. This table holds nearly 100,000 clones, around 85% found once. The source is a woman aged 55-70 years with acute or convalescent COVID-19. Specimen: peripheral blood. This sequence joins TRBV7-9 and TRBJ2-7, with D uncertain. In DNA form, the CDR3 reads TGTGCCAGCAGCCCCGGTACTGACGAGCAGTACTTC. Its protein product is CASSPGTDEQYF.